The 11 T cell receptor beta chains in this list originate from one sample, sequenced in a study of blood T cell repertoires in COVID-19. Some clones are missing from TCRdb's copy, which holds only in-frame ones; the method was immunoSEQ multiplex PCR. The data contain roughly 250,000 clones, around 88% of them singletons. Sequenced material: PBMCs or T cells enriched from blood (not recorded which). Receptor source: a woman in her thirties or forties with acute COVID-19.

This rearrangement joins TRBV27 to TRBJ2-1, with 15 nucleotides matching TRBD2. V dropped 9 bases and J dropped 2; count of bases not matched to a gene: 8. Germline CDR1 MNHEY, CDR2 SMNVEV (reference sequence). The CDR3 is 17 amino acids. In DNA form, the CDR3 reads TGTGCCAGACTGACCGGGACTAGCGGGAGGACCTACAATGAGCAGTTCTTC. Amino acid sequence: CARLTGTSGRTYNEQFF.

The CDR3 bases are TGTGCCAGTAGCCCAACCGGGACAATAGAGACCCAGTACTTC. Amino acid sequence: CASSPTGTIETQYF. The rearrangement links TRBV19 to TRBJ2-5; a weak D match, TRBD1 (6 bases). Germline CDR1 reads LNHDA; CDR2 reads SQIVND (reference sequence). This CDR3 region has 14 residues. The V end was cut by 6 bases, the J end by 4 bases, with 15 bases between.

The V call is TRBV5-1, the J call TRBJ1-4; D might be TRBD1 (6 bases). This CDR3 contains 16 residues. CDR1 SGHRS and CDR2 YFSETQ come from the germline V gene. V lost 4 bases and J lost 1, with 14 bases in between. The CDR3 protein is CASSVLQQGTNEKLFF. As DNA, the CDR3 is TGCGCCAGCAGCGTCTTACAACAGGGAACTAATGAAAAACTGTTTTTT.

The chain combines TRBV4-1 with TRBJ2-7, with 11 bases that match TRBD1. The germline CDR1 and CDR2 sequences are MGHRA and YSYEKL. The CDR3 runs 17 residues. The V segment lost 0 bases and the J segment 5 bases; nucleotides outside the gene matches: 9. CDR3 residues: CASSQDSPDRGHHEQYF. CDR3 DNA sequence: TGCGCCAGCAGCCAAGATTCCCCGGACAGGGGGCACCACGAGCAGTACTTC.

This CDR3 reads CASSFDRSNTEVQFF. CDR3 nucleotide sequence: TGTGCCAGCAGTTTTGACAGATCCAACACAGAGGTGCAGTTCTTC. The V and J genes are TRBV2 and TRBJ2-1; perhaps TRBD1 as D (5 bases). The length of the CDR3 is 15 residues. The V and J ends lost 5 bases and 12 bases respectively, with 23 bases between them. Germline CDR1 reads SNHLY; CDR2 reads FYNNEI.

The chain uses TRBV10-2 and TRBJ2-7, with D maybe TRBD2 (6 bases). Trimming removed 3 bases at V and 1 base at J, with 16 bases between. CDR1 WSHSY and CDR2 SAAADI come from the germline V gene. The CDR3 loop spans 16 amino acids. The CDR3 here is CASSDLLAMLSYEQYF. CDR3 coding DNA: TGCGCCAGCAGTGACCTACTAGCTATGCTTTCCTACGAGCAGTACTTC.

The rearrangement joins TRBV7-2 to TRBJ2-5, with 7 bases that match TRBD2. Trimming at V came to 5 bases and at J to 13 bases, leaving 19 bases not matched to a gene. CDR3 size: 15 residues. Germline-derived CDR1 and CDR2 are SGHTA and FQGNSA. The CDR3 reads CASSPDLGGRPSTYF. The CDR3 bases are TGTGCCAGCAGCCCCGACCTGGGGGGGAGACCCAGTACGTACTTC.

The chain joins TRBV10-2 to TRBJ2-1; 8 nucleotides match TRBD2. Germline trimming cut 6 bases from V and 6 bases from J; bases unmatched to any gene: 10. The germline CDR1 and CDR2 sequences are WSHSY and SAAADI. The CDR3 extends over 15 amino acids. The CDR3 loop is CASSTHGTSSNEQFF. For the CDR3, the DNA is TGCGCCAGCAGCACCCATGGGACTAGTAGCAATGAGCAGTTCTTC.

The gene calls are TRBV9 and TRBJ2-3; a possible D gene is TRBD1 (8 bases). The V end lost 4 bases, the J end lost 2 bases, and 23 bases lay between the germline ends. Germline CDR1 reads SGDLS; CDR2 reads YYNGEE. The CDR3 is 18 amino acids. CDR3 sequence (DNA): TGTGCCAGCAGCCCACATACCGGACAGGGAGGGGTCACAGATACGCAGTATTTT. Its protein is CASSPHTGQGGVTDTQYF.

The rearrangement joins TRBV29-1 to TRBJ1-3, with TRBD1 as a possible D gene (5 bases). This CDR3 is 13 amino acids long. V was trimmed by 5 bases and J by 2 bases, leaving 10 bases between them. Germline V gene lookup returns CDR1 SQVTM and CDR2 ANQGSEA. This CDR3 reads CSVHQGAGNTIYF. The DNA of the CDR3 is TGCAGCGTTCATCAAGGGGCTGGAAACACCATATATTTT.

The chain uses TRBV6-5 and TRBJ1-3; D is possibly TRBD1 (5 bases). The CDR3 sequence is 13 residues long. The V end lost 8 bases, the J end lost 2 bases, and 10 bases lay between the germline ends. Germline values: CDR1 MNHEY, CDR2 SVGAGI. In DNA, the CDR3 is TGTGCCAGCCGAGAACAGGCTGGAAACACCATATATTTT. It yields the protein CASREQAGNTIYF.